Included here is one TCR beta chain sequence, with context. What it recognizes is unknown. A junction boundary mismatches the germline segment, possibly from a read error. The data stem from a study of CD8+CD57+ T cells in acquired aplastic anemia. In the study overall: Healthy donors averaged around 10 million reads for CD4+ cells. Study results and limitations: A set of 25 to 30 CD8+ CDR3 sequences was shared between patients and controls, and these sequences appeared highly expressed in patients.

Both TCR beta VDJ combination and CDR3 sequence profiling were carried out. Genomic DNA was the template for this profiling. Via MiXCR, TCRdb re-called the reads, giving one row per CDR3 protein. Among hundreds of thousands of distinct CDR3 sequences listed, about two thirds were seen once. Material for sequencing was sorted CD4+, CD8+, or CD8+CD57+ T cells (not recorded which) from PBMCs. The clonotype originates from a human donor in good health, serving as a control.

CDR3 amino acids: CPISDGLNPEAFF. CDR3 DNA sequence: TGTCCCATCAGTGATGGGTTGAACCCTGAAGCTTTCTTT. The chain recombines TRBV10-3 with TRBJ1-1; unclear D gene. CDR1 and CDR2 from the germline V gene are ENHRY and SYGVKD. The CDR3 has 13 residues.